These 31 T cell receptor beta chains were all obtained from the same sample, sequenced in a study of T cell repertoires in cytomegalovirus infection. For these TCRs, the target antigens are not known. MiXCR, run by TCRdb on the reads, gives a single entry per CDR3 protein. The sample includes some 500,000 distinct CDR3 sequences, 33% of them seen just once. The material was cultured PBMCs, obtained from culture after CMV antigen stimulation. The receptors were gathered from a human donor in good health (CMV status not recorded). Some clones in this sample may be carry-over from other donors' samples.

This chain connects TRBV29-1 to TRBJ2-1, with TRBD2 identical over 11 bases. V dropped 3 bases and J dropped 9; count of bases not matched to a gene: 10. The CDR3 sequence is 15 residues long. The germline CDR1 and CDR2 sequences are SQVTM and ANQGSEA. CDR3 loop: CSVDTGLAGGGEQFF. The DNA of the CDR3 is TGCAGCGTTGATACAGGGCTAGCGGGAGGTGGTGAGCAGTTCTTC.

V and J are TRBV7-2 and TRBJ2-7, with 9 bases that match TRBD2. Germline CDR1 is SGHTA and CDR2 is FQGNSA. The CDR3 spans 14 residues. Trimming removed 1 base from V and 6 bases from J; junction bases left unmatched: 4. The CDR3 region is CASSLVAGVVEQYF. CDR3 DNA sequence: TGTGCCAGCAGCTTAGTAGCGGGAGTGGTCGAGCAGTACTTC. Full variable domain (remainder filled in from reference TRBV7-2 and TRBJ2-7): GAGVSQSPSNKVTEKGKDVELRCDPISGHTALYWYRQSLGQGLEFLIYFQGNSAPDKSGLPSDRFSAERTGGSVSTLTIQRTQQEDSAVYLCASSLVAGVVEQYFGPGTRLTVT.

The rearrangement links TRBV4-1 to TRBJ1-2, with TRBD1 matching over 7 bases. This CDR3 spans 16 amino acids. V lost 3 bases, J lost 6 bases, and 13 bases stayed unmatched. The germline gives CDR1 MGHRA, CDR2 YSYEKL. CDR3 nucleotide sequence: TGCGCCAGCAGCCAGCCGTTGGCAGGGGGTTCAGATGGCTACACCTTC. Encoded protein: CASSQPLAGGSDGYTF.

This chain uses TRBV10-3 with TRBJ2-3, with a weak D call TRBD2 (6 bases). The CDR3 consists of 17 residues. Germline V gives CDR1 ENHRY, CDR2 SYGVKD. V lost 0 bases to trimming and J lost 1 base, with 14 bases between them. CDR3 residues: CAISESKGLTGTDTQYF. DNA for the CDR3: TGTGCCATCAGTGAGTCAAAGGGACTTACGGGCACAGATACGCAGTATTTT.

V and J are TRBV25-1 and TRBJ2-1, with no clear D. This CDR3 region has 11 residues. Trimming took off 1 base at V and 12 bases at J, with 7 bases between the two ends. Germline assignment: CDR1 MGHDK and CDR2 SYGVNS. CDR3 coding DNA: TGTGCCAGCAGTGAATTGTGGGTGCAGTTCTTC. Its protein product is CASSELWVQFF.

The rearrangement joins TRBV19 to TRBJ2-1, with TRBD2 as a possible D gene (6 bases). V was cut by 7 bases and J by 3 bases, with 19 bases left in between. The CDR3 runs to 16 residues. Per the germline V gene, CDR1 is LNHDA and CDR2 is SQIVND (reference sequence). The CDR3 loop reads CASIPVYGGNYNEQFF. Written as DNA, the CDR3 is TGTGCCAGTATCCCCGTATACGGCGGGAACTACAATGAGCAGTTCTTC.

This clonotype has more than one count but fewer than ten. Written as DNA, the CDR3 is TGCGCCAGCAGCCAGACTAGCGGCACAGATACGCAGTATTTT. It yields the protein CASSQTSGTDTQYF. The rearrangement joins TRBV4-3 to TRBJ2-3, with 8 bases that match TRBD2. This CDR3 comprises 14 residues. Trimming removed 3 bases from V and 1 base from J; junction bases left unmatched: 0. Per germline, CDR1 LGHNA and CDR2 YSLEER.

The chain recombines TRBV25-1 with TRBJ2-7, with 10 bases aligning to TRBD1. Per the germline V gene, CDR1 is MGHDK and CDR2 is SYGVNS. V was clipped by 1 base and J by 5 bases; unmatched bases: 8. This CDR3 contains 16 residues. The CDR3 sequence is CASSESGTGESDEQYF. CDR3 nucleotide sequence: TGTGCCAGCAGTGAATCAGGGACAGGGGAATCGGACGAGCAGTACTTC.

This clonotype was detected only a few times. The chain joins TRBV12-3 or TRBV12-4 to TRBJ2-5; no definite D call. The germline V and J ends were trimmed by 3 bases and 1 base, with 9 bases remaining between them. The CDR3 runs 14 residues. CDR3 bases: TGTGCCAGCAGTTTTTCCGCAGCCCAAGAGACCCAGTACTTC. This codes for CASSFSAAQETQYF.

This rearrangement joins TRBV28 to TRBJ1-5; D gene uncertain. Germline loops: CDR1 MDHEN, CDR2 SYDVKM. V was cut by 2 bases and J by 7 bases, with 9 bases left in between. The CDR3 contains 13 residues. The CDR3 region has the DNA TGTGCCAGCAGTTTAGAGGGAAGGCAGCCCCAGCATTTT. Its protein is CASSLEGRQPQHF.

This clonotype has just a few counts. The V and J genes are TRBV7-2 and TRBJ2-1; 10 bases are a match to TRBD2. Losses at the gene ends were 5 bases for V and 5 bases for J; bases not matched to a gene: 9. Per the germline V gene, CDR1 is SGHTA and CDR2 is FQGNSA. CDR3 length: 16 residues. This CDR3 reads CASSRRTSGYNNEQFF. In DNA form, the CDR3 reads TGTGCCAGCAGCCGGCGGACTAGCGGCTACAACAATGAGCAGTTCTTC.

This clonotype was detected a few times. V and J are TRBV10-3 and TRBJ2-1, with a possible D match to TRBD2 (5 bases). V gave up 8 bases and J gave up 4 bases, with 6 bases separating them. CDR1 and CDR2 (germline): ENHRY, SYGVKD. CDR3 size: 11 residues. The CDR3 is CAIRDYNEQFF. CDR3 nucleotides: TGTGCCATCCGGGATTACAATGAGCAGTTCTTC.

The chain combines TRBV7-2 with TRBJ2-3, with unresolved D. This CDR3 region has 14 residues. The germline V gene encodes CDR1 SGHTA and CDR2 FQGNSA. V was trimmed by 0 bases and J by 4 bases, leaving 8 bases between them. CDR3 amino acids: CASSLAWVADTQYF. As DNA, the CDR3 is TGTGCCAGCAGCTTAGCTTGGGTGGCAGATACGCAGTATTTT.

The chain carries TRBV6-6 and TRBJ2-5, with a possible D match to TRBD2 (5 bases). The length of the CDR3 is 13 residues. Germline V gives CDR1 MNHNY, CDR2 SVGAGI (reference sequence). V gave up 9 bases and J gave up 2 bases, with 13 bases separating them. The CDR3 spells CASKLGGQETQYF. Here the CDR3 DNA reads TGTGCCAGTAAGCTGGGCGGGCAAGAGACCCAGTACTTC.

As DNA, the CDR3 is TGTGCCAGTAGTATAGACCGGTCAGGGGCTCAGCCCCAGCATTTT. It yields the protein CASSIDRSGAQPQHF. The chain has TRBV19 and TRBJ1-5, with D perhaps TRBD1 (6 bases). From germline, CDR1 is LNHDA and CDR2 SQIVND (reference sequence). The CDR3 is made up of 15 amino acids. Between the trimmed V and J ends, which lost 0 bases and 6 bases, there was a span of 12 bases.

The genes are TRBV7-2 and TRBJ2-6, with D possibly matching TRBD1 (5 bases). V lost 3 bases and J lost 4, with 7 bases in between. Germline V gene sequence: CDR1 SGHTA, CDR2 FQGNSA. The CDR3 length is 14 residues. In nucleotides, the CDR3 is TGTGCCAGCAGCTTTAAGGGGGGGGCCAACGTCCTGACTTTC. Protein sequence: CASSFKGGANVLTF.

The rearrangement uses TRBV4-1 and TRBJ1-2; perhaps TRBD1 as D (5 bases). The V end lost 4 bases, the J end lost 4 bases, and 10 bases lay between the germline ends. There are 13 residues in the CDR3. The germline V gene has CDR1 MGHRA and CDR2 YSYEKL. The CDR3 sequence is CASSPRDGYGYTF. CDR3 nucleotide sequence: TGCGCCAGCAGCCCCCGGGACGGCTATGGCTACACCTTC.

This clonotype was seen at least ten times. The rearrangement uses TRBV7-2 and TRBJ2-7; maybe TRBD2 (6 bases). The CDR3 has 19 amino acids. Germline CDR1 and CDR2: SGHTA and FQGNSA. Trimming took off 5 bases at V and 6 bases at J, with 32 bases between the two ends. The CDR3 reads CASSPKLGPGVSRVGEQYF. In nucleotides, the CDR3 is TGTGCCAGCAGCCCCAAGCTGGGACCGGGGGTGTCTCGTGTCGGCGAGCAGTACTTC.

CDR3 in amino acids: CASSLASRATEAFF. The CDR3 DNA reads as TGTGCCAGCAGCTTAGCGTCCAGGGCCACTGAAGCTTTCTTT. This chain connects TRBV7-2 to TRBJ1-1, with D possibly being TRBD1 (5 bases). Deletions cut 0 bases from V and 4 bases from J, with 9 bases between. CDR3 length: 14 amino acids. Germline values: CDR1 SGHTA, CDR2 FQGNSA.

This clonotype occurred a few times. The CDR3 here is CASSQPYTGELFF. The DNA of the CDR3 is TGTGCCAGCAGTCAACCATACACCGGGGAGCTGTTTTTT. V and J are TRBV27 and TRBJ2-2; D call uncertain. The V gene's germline CDR1 is MNHEY and CDR2 SMNVEV (reference sequence). V was shortened by 5 bases and J by 3 bases, with 7 bases between the two germline ends. The CDR3 contains 13 residues.

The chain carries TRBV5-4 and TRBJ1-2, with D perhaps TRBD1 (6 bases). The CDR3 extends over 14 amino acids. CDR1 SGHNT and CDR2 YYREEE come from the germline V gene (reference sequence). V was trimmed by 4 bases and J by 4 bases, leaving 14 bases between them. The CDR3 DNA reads TGTGCCAGCAGCCCGGACTGGGGGCTCTATGGCTACACCTTC. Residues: CASSPDWGLYGYTF.

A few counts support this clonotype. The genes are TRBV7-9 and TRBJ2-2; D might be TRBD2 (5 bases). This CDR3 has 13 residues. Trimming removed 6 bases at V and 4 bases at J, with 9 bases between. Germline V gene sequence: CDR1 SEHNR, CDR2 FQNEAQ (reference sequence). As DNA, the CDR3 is TGTGCCAGCAGGATAGGGAGCACCGGGGAGCTGTTTTTT. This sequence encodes CASRIGSTGELFF.

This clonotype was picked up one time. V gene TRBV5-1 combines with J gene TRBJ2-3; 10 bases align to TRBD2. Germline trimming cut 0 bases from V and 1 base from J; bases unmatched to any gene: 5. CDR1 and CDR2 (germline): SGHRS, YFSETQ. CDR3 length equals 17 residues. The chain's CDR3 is CASSLVTSGIGTDTQYF. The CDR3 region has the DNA TGCGCCAGCAGCTTGGTCACTAGCGGGATAGGCACAGATACGCAGTATTTT.

The chain's CDR3 is CASSQERLAGVDTQYF. DNA for the CDR3: TGTGCCAGCAGCCAAGAAAGGCTAGCGGGAGTAGATACGCAGTATTTT. The V call is TRBV3-1, the J call TRBJ2-3; 10 bases map to TRBD2. Germline CDR1 reads LGHDT; CDR2 reads YNNKEL (reference sequence). The CDR3 totals 16 residues. V dropped 0 bases and J dropped 5; count of bases not matched to a gene: 5.

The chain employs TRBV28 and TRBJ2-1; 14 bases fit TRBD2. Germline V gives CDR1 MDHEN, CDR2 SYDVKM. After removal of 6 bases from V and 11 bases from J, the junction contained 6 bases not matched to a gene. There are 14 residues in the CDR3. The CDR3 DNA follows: TGTGCCAGCAGACCCGGACTAGCGGGAGGTCAGCAGTTCTTC. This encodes CASRPGLAGGQQFF.

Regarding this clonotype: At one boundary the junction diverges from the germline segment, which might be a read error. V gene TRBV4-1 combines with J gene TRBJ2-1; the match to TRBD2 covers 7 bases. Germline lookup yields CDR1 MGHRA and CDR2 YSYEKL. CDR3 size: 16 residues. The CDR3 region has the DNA TGTGCCAGCAGCCCCTTAATGGGGGAGGGGTACAATGAGCAGTTCTTC. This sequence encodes CASSPLMGEGYNEQFF.

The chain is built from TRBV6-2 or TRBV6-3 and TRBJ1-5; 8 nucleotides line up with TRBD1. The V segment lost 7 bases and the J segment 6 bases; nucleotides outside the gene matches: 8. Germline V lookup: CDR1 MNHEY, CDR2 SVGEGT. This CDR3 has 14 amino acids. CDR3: CASKPDRVTQPQHF. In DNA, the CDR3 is TGTGCCAGCAAACCGGACAGGGTCACTCAGCCCCAGCATTTT.

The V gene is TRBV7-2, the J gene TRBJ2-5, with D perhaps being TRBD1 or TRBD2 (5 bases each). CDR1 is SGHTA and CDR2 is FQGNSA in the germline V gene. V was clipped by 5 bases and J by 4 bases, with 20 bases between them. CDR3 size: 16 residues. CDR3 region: CASSQNLRAGRETQYF. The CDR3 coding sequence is TGTGCCAGCAGCCAAAATCTCCGGGCAGGGAGAGAGACCCAGTACTTC. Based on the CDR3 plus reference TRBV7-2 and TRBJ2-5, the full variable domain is GAGVSQSPSNKVTEKGKDVELRCDPISGHTALYWYRQSLGQGLEFLIYFQGNSAPDKSGLPSDRFSAERTGGSVSTLTIQRTQQEDSAVYLCASSQNLRAGRETQYFGPGTRLLVL.

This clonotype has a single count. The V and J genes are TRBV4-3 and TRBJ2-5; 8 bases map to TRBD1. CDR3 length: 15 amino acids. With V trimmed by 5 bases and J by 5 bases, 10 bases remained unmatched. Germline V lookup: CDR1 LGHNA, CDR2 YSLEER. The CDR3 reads CASSSGAGGRETQYF. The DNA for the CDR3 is TGCGCCAGCAGCTCGGGCGCAGGGGGCCGGGAGACCCAGTACTTC.

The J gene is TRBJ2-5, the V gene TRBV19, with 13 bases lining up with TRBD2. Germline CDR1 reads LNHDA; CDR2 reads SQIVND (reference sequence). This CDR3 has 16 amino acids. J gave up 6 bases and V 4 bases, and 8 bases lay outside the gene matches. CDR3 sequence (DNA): TGTGCCAGTAGTACACCCTGGACTAGCGGGAGACAGACCCAGTACTTC. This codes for CASSTPWTSGRQTQYF.

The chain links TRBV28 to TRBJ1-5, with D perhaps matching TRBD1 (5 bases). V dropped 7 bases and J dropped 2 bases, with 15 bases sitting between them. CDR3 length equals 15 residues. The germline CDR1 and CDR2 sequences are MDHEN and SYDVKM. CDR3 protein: CASTSSGAGNQPQHF. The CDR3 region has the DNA TGTGCCAGCACCTCGAGCGGGGCGGGCAATCAGCCCCAGCATTTT. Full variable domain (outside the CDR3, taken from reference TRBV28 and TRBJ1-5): DVKVTQSSRYLVKRTGEKVFLECVQDMDHENMFWYRQDPGLGLRLIYFSYDVKMKEKGDIPEGYSVSREKKERFSLILESASTNQTSMYLCASTSSGAGNQPQHFGDGTRLSIL.